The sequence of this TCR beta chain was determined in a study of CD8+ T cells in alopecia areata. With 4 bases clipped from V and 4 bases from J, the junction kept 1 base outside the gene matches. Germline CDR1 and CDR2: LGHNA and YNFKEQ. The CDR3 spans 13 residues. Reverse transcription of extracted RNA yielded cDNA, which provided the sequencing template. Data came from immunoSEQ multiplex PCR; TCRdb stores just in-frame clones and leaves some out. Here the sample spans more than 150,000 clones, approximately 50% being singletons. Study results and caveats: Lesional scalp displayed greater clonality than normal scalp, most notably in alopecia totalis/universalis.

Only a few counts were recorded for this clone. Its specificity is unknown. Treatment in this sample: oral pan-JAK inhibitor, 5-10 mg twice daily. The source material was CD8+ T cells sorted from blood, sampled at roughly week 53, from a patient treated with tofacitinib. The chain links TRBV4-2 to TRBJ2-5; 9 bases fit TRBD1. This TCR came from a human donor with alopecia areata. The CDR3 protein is CASSPTGGETQYF. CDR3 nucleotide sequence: TGTGCCAGCAGCCCGACAGGGGGAGAGACCCAGTACTTC.